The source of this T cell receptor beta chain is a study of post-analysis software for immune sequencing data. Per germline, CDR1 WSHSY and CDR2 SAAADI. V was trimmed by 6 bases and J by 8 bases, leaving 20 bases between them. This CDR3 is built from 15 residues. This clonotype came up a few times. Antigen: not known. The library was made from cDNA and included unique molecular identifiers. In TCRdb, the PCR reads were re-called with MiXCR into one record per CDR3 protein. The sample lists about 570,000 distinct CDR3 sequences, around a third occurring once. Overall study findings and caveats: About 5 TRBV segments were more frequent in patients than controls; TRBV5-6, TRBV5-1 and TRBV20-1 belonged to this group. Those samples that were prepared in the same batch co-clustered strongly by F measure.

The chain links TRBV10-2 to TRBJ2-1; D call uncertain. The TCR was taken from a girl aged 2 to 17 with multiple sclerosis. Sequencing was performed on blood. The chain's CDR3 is CASRGGVVSMDEQFF. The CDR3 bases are TGCGCCAGCAGGGGTGGAGTAGTTAGTATGGATGAGCAGTTCTTC.